These 9 T cell receptor beta chains share one sample of origin, sequenced in a study of naive and memory T cell subsets. TCR cDNA received a 3' ligated oligonucleotide that carried a UMI. Four PCR rounds used nested alpha and beta constant region primers plus the SP2 primer. MiXCR was run by TCRdb on the 5' RACE reads, yielding one entry per CDR3 protein. The sample lists more than 45,000 distinct CDR3 sequences; about 4.4% were seen once. These receptors came from a female donor in good health.

This clonotype was seen at least ten times. The chain links TRBV6-5 to TRBJ2-5, with 7 bases that match TRBD2. The germline CDR1 and CDR2 sequences are MNHEY and SVGAGI. The CDR3 spans 13 residues. V dropped 6 bases and J dropped 4; count of bases not matched to a gene: 5. CDR3 region: CASREAGLETQYF. The DNA of the CDR3 is TGTGCCAGCAGAGAAGCGGGGCTAGAGACCCAGTACTTC.

In its sample, this clonotype was seen many times. V is TRBV18 and J is TRBJ2-2; weak D call: TRBD1 (5 bases). CDR3 length: 16 amino acids. Germline CDR1 and CDR2: KGHSH and LQKENI. V lost 1 base to trimming and J lost 6 bases, with 15 bases between them. The CDR3 nucleotides are TGTGCCAGCTCACCACTTCAGGGAAGGCGCGCCGGGGAGCTGTTTTTT. It is translated as CASSPLQGRRAGELFF.

This clonotype was seen ten or more times. The chain uses TRBV7-6 and TRBJ2-7; D unresolved. The CDR3 extends over 15 amino acids. CDR1 is SGHVS and CDR2 is FNYEAQ in the germline V gene. With 4 bases removed from V and 3 bases from J, the gap between germline ends came to 16 bases. This chain's CDR3 is CASSSQPGPNYEQYF. The CDR3 coding sequence is TGTGCCAGCAGCTCACAACCGGGTCCAAACTACGAGCAGTACTTC.

This clonotype appeared many times. The CDR3 loop is CASSQGKSRDYEQYF. The CDR3 bases are TGCGCCAGCAGCCAAGGGAAGTCCCGGGACTACGAGCAGTACTTC. The rearrangement joins TRBV4-3 to TRBJ2-7; tentatively, D is TRBD2 (5 bases). With 1 base removed from V and 3 bases from J, the gap between germline ends came to 13 bases. Germline CDR1 reads LGHNA; CDR2 reads YSLEER. This CDR3 region has 15 residues.

This clonotype was picked up many times. The rearrangement links TRBV20-1 to TRBJ2-7; D unresolved. Trimming cost V 4 bases and J 0 bases, with 16 bases left between them. This CDR3 is 15 amino acids long. CDR1 and CDR2 (germline): DFQATT, SNEGSKA (reference sequence). DNA for the CDR3: TGCAGTGCTACCCTCCCTAGAACTCCCTCCTACGAGCAGTACTTC. This encodes CSATLPRTPSYEQYF.

This clonotype has just a few counts. This may be a read error, as it is one base from a much larger clone. The chain has TRBV6-2 or TRBV6-3 and TRBJ2-3; 14 nucleotides line up with TRBD2. Germline-derived CDR1 and CDR2 are MNHEY and SVGEGT. The CDR3 length is 15 residues. J gave up 4 bases and V 7 bases, and 4 bases lay outside the gene matches. CDR3 loop: CASTGLAGGPDTQYF. CDR3 DNA: TGTGCCAGCACCGGACTAGCGGGAGGTCCAGATACGCAGTATTTT.

Ten or more counts support this clonotype. V gene TRBV6-6 combines with J gene TRBJ2-3; TRBD2 matches 10 bases. The CDR3 has 15 residues. Unmatched junction bases numbered 5, after V lost 4 bases and J lost 4 bases. CDR1 is MNHNY, CDR2 SVGAGI, per germline (reference sequence). CDR3 nucleotides: TGTGCCAGCAGTTCTCCTAGCGGGAGTGCAGATACGCAGTATTTT. This codes for CASSSPSGSADTQYF.

This clonotype was seen ten or more times. The chain carries TRBV20-1 and TRBJ1-1; D is ambiguous. CDR1 DFQATT and CDR2 SNEGSKA come from the germline V gene (reference sequence). The CDR3 sequence is 15 residues long. V lost 3 bases to trimming and J lost 0 bases, with 14 bases between them. For the CDR3, the DNA is TGCAGTGCTAGCATGGCAGGTCACATGAACACTGAAGCTTTCTTT. Residues: CSASMAGHMNTEAFF.

This clonotype was counted ten times or more. The chain has TRBV6-2 or TRBV6-3 and TRBJ2-4, with 10 bases matching TRBD1. CDR1 and CDR2 from the germline V gene are MNHEY and SVGEGT. V dropped 3 bases and J dropped 1; count of bases not matched to a gene: 9. This CDR3 contains 18 residues. CDR3 nucleotides: TGTGCCAGCAGTTATCGACAGGGGGCCGGGATGGCCAAAAACATTCAGTACTTC. This codes for CASSYRQGAGMAKNIQYF.